These 21 T cell receptor beta chains were all obtained from the same sample, sequenced in a study of pediatric ulcerative colitis (dated by TCRdb to the late 2010s). During colonoscopy, one to two rectal pinch biopsies were obtained for research purposes. To prepare the library, the immunoSEQ multiplex PCR assay was applied. TCRdb mirrors the immuneACCESS table, restricted to in-frame sequences. Some clones are absent from its copies; in checked studies, under half trace to an unresolved V gene, and the reason for the others is unknown. Within this sample are about 35,000 clones, with roughly 77% of them counted one time only. The leading ten clones occupy approximately 1% of the sample. The sample consisted of gut tissue. These receptors came from a boy younger than 18 with mild ulcerative colitis.

The chain is built from TRBV7-9 and TRBJ2-7; no definite D call. The germline V and J ends were trimmed by 0 bases and 5 bases, with 17 bases remaining between them. This CDR3 is built from 16 residues. The germline V gene encodes CDR1 SEHNR and CDR2 FQNEAQ (reference sequence). The DNA for the CDR3 is TGTGCCAGCAGCTTAGCGCGCCCTTATAACCCCCACGAGCAGTACTTC. This encodes CASSLARPYNPHEQYF. The full variable domain, its missing parts supplied by reference TRBV7-9 and TRBJ2-7, is DTGVSQNPRHKITKRGQNVTFRCDPISEHNRLYWYRQTLGQGPEFLTYFQNEAQLEKSRLLSDRFSAERPKGSFSTLEIQRTEQGDSAMYLCASSLARPYNPHEQYFGPGTRLTVT.

J is TRBJ1-1 and V is TRBV5-1; the D is unclear. V lost 3 bases to trimming and J lost 3 bases, with 9 bases between them. CDR3 length: 13 residues. The germline V gene encodes CDR1 SGHRS and CDR2 YFSETQ. CDR3 sequence reads: CASSYHGDTEAFF. In DNA, the CDR3 is TGCGCCAGCAGCTACCACGGGGACACTGAAGCTTTCTTT.

The rearrangement joins TRBV5-8 to TRBJ2-2; possibly TRBD2 for D (6 bases). From germline, CDR1 is SGHTS and CDR2 YDEGEE. The CDR3 contains 15 residues. V lost 1 base and J 3 bases, leaving 10 bases between the germline ends. CDR3 DNA: TGTGCCAGCAGCTTGCCGGGACTGTACACCGGGGAGCTGTTTTTT. Protein sequence: CASSLPGLYTGELFF.

This clone was found once. This chain uses TRBV11-2 with TRBJ2-5; D is undetermined. This CDR3 has 13 amino acids. The germline V gene has CDR1 SGHAT and CDR2 FQNNGV. V was clipped by 3 bases and J by 0 bases, with 5 bases between them. The CDR3 coding sequence is TGTGCCAGCAGCTTCACGTACCAAGAGACCCAGTACTTC. The encoded protein is CASSFTYQETQYF.

This clone was counted only a few times. The chain recombines TRBV6-5 with TRBJ1-2, with unresolved D. The ends were cut back, 6 bases at V and 4 bases at J, with 15 bases in the middle. Germline CDR1 reads MNHEY; CDR2 reads SVGAGI. CDR3 length equals 14 residues. This CDR3 is CASRPPTTTYGYTF. CDR3 bases: TGTGCCAGCAGACCCCCGACGACTACCTATGGCTACACCTTC.

The rearrangement joins TRBV7-7 to TRBJ2-7; D not certain. Trimming shortened V by 5 bases and J by 6 bases, and 14 bases separated the two germline ends. CDR1 is SSHAT, CDR2 FNYEAQ, per germline (reference sequence). This CDR3 is 13 amino acids long. The CDR3 bases are TGTGCCAGCAGCGCCGACTTACTAACCGAGCAGTACTTC. Translation gives CASSADLLTEQYF.

The rearrangement uses TRBV6-1 and TRBJ2-1; D might be TRBD1 or TRBD2, each matching 6 bases. This CDR3 spans 15 amino acids. V dropped 6 bases and J dropped 4 bases, with 16 bases sitting between them. Germline V gives CDR1 MNHNS, CDR2 SASEGT. The CDR3 here is CASRAPGAGYNEQFF. The CDR3, as DNA: TGTGCCAGCAGAGCTCCGGGGGCTGGATACAATGAGCAGTTCTTC.

The genes are TRBV9 and TRBJ1-6; D remains unclear. CDR1 SGDLS and CDR2 YYNGEE come from the germline V gene. V dropped 4 bases and J dropped 0 bases, with 8 bases sitting between them. The CDR3 is 15 residues long. The CDR3 bases are TGTGCCAGCAGCACGGGGAGCTCCTATAATTCACCCCTCCACTTT. Translating it yields CASSTGSSYNSPLHF.

This clone was found a few times. The V call is TRBV4-2, the J call TRBJ1-2; D possibly corresponds to TRBD1 (6 bases). Germline values: CDR1 LGHNA, CDR2 YNFKEQ. The ends were cut back, 4 bases at V and 6 bases at J, with 24 bases in the middle. The CDR3 length is 17 residues. Here the CDR3 reads CASSRTYRGGGANGYTF. The CDR3 nucleotides read TGTGCCAGCAGCCGCACTTACAGAGGGGGTGGGGCCAATGGCTACACCTTC.

The V gene is TRBV30, the J gene TRBJ2-1, with TRBD2 identical over 10 bases. The CDR3 runs 15 residues. CDR1 and CDR2 from the germline V gene are GTSNPN and SVGIG (reference sequence). The V and J ends lost 2 bases and 15 bases, in that order; junction bases with no gene match: 16. CDR3 bases: TGTGCCTGGAGTTACGGGGTTAGCGGGGGGTATCGGTGGTTCTTC. Translation: CAWSYGVSGGYRWFF.

J is TRBJ1-1 and V is TRBV2; 7 positions match TRBD1. Germline V CDR1 and CDR2: SNHLY, FYNNEI. The V gene end was trimmed by 8 bases and the J gene end by 3 bases; junction bases not matched to a gene: 6. The CDR3 covers 13 residues. CDR3 region: CASDTGADTEAFF. In DNA, the CDR3 is TGTGCCAGCGACACAGGGGCGGACACTGAAGCTTTCTTT.

This clone was seen only once. The chain has TRBV15 and TRBJ1-1; no clear D. V lost 0 bases and J 1 base, leaving 3 bases between the germline ends. Germline V gene lookup returns CDR1 LNHNV and CDR2 YYDKDF (reference sequence). The CDR3 has 13 residues. The CDR3 DNA reads as TGTGCCACCAGCAGAGATGGGAACACTGAAGCTTTCTTT. Its translation: CATSRDGNTEAFF.

The J gene is TRBJ1-4, the V gene TRBV6-5; D uncertain. CDR1 is MNHEY and CDR2 is SVGAGI in the germline V gene. The CDR3 is 16 amino acids. V lost 0 bases and J 4 bases, leaving 12 bases between the germline ends. The CDR3 loop is CASSYSLSDFNEKLFF. The CDR3 bases are TGTGCCAGCAGTTACTCGTTATCGGACTTTAATGAAAAACTGTTTTTT.

This clone occurred once. J is TRBJ1-1 and V is TRBV5-6; no firm D call. CDR3 length equals 12 residues. V was clipped by 9 bases and J by 0 bases, with 9 bases between them. In germline, CDR1 is SGHDT, CDR2 YYEEEE. In DNA form, the CDR3 reads TGTGCCACCGGGGAGTTGAACACTGAAGCTTTCTTT. It translates to CATGELNTEAFF.

Details on this clone: Other DNA sequences in this specimen translate into the identical CDR3. The genes are TRBV30 and TRBJ1-5; D possibly corresponds to TRBD1 (5 bases). V was cut by 0 bases and J by 4 bases, with 7 bases left in between. CDR3 size: 13 residues. The germline CDR1 and CDR2 sequences are GTSNPN and SVGIG (reference sequence). The CDR3 coding sequence is TGTGCCTGGAGTGTTGGGGGGAATCAGCCCCAGCATTTT. Translated: CAWSVGGNQPQHF.

This clone was recorded a few times. The V call is TRBV27, the J call TRBJ2-7, with 8 bases matching TRBD2. The trim removed 6 bases at V and 3 bases at J, leaving 4 bases unmatched. Looked up from germline, CDR1 is MNHEY and CDR2 is SMNVEV (reference sequence). This CDR3 spans 13 amino acids. CDR3 sequence reads: CASRNRGGYEQYF. CDR3 coding DNA: TGTGCCAGCAGGAATCGGGGGGGCTACGAGCAGTACTTC.

The chain combines TRBV4-1 with TRBJ1-2, with a weak D call TRBD1 (5 bases). The ends were cut back, 0 bases at V and 7 bases at J, with 18 bases in the middle. The CDR3 contains 16 residues. Germline V gene data show CDR1 as MGHRA and CDR2 as YSYEKL. CDR3 in DNA: TGCGCCAGCAGCCAAGATGGAAGGGGATCTACGGGTGGCTACACCTTC. Amino acid sequence: CASSQDGRGSTGGYTF.

This clone was detected only a few times. V is TRBV9 and J is TRBJ2-7; D is undetermined. Germline-derived CDR1 and CDR2 are SGDLS and YYNGEE. The CDR3 loop spans 12 amino acids. V gave up 6 bases and J gave up 3 bases, with 10 bases separating them. The CDR3 loop is CASTKTVYEQYF. For the CDR3, the DNA is TGTGCCAGCACTAAGACCGTCTACGAGCAGTACTTC.

Note on this clone: Its ends do not fully match the called genes, so a read error is possible. The V call is TRBV4-2, the J call TRBJ1-4; no clear D gene. Germline lookup yields CDR1 LGHNA and CDR2 YNFKEQ. The CDR3 spans 12 residues. DNA of the CDR3: TGTGCCAGCAGCCAGGATACAGTGGTTAGGATTTTT. Its protein is CASSQDTVVRIF.

CDR3 sequence reads: CASSFYGLGSPLHF. The CDR3 DNA reads as TGTGCCAGCAGCTTTTATGGGCTAGGGTCACCCCTCCACTTT. The chain employs TRBV7-2 and TRBJ1-6; D gene unclear. The CDR3 sequence is 14 residues long. The germline V gene has CDR1 SGHTA and CDR2 FQGNSA. Trimming pared 3 bases from V and 10 bases from J, leaving 13 bases between.

The V call is TRBV25-1, the J call TRBJ1-4; unclear D gene. Germline CDR1 and CDR2: MGHDK and SYGVNS. This CDR3 has 13 amino acids. The V end was cut by 1 base, the J end by 8 bases, with 8 bases between. CDR3 residues: CASSELSGEKLFF. CDR3 sequence (DNA): TGTGCCAGCAGTGAATTGAGCGGGGAAAAACTGTTTTTT.